This T cell receptor (beta chain) was captured by sequencing in a study of cytomegalovirus exposure and HLA in healthy donors. Study-wide points: Researchers catalogued some 160 TCR beta chains as cytomegalovirus-associated.

To note about this clone: Its antigen remains unidentified. An end of the junction does not agree with germline; a read error may underlie this. Additional DNA sequences in this sample encode the identical CDR3.

The protocol was immunoSEQ multiplex PCR, while the TCRdb copy is restricted to in-frame clones and leaves out a portion. This sample has 65,000 to 95,000 clones, with approximately 95% found just once. The germline V gene has CDR1 SGHRS and CDR2 YFSETQ. This CDR3 comprises 19 residues. This TCR was recovered from a man younger than 35 in good health and CMV-seronegative. The chain combines TRBV5-1 with TRBJ2-2; TRBD2 aligns across 12 bases. The sample taken for sequencing was PBMCs. The CDR3 coding sequence is TGCGCCAGCAGTTTGGCCCTGCGACTAGCGGGGGTTGGGACCGGGGAGCTGTTTTTT. It encodes CASSLALRLAGVGTGELFF.